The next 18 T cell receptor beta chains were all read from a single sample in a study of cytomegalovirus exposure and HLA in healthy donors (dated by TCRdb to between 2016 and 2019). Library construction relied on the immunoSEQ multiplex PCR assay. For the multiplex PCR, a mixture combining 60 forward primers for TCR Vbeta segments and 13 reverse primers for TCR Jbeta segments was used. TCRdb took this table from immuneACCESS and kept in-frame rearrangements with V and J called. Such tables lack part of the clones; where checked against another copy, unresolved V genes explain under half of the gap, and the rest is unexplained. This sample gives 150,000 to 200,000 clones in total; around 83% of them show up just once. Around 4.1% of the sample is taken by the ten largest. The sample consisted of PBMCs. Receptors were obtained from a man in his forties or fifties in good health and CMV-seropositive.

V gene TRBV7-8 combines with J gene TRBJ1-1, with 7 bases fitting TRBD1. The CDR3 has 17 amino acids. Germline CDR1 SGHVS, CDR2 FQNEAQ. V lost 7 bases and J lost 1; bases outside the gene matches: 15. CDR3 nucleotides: TGTGCCAGCAATTTTTTTCTCCTGACAGGGAAGAACACTGAAGCTTTCTTT. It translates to CASNFFLLTGKNTEAFF.

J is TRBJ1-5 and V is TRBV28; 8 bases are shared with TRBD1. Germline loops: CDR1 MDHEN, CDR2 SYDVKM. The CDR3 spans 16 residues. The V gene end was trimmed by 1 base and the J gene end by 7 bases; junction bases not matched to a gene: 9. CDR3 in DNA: TGTGCCAGCAGTTTATCGGCCCAGGGGGCTCGGCAGCCCCAGCATTTT. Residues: CASSLSAQGARQPQHF.

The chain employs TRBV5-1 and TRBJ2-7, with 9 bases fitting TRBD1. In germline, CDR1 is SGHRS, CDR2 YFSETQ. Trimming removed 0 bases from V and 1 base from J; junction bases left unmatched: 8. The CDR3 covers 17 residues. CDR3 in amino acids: CASSLDKLGQGSYEQYF. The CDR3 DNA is TGCGCCAGCAGCTTGGACAAGTTGGGACAGGGTTCCTACGAGCAGTACTTC.

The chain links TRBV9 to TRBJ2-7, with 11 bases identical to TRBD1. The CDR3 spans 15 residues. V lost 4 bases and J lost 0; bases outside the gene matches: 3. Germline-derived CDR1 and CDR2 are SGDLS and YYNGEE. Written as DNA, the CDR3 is TGTGCCAGCAGCACCGGGACAGGGGGCTCCTACGAGCAGTACTTC. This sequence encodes CASSTGTGGSYEQYF.

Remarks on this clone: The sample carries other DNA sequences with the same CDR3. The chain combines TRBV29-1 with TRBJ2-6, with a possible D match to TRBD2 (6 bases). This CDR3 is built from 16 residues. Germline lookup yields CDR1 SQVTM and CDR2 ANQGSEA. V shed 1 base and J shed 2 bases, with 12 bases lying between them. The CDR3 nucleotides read TGCAGCGTTGAAGCACGGAGGGGCGCTGGGGCCAACGTCCTGACTTTC. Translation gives CSVEARRGAGANVLTF.

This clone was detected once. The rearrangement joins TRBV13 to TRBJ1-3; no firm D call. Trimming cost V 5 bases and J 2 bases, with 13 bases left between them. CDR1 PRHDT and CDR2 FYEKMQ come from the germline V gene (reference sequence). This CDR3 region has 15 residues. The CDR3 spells CASSGRGEAGNTIYF. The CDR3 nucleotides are TGTGCCAGCAGCGGTCGCGGGGAGGCTGGAAACACCATATATTTT.

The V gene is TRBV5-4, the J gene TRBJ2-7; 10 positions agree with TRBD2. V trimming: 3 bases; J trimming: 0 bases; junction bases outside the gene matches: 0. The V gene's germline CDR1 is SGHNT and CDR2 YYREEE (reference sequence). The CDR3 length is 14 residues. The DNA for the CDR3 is TGTGCCAGCAGCTCTAGCGGGGGCTCCTACGAGCAGTACTTC. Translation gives CASSSSGGSYEQYF. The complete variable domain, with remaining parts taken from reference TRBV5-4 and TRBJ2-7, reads ETGVTQSPTHLIKTRGQQVTLRCSSQSGHNTVSWYQQALGQGPQFIFQYYREEENGRGNFPPRFSGLQFPNYSSELNVNALELDDSALYLCASSSSGGSYEQYFGPGTRLTVT.

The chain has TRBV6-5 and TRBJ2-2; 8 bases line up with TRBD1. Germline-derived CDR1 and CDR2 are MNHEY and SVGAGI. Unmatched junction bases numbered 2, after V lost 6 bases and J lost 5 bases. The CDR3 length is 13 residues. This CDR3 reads CASRRQGTGELFF. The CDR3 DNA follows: TGTGCCAGCAGAAGACAGGGGACCGGGGAGCTGTTTTTT.

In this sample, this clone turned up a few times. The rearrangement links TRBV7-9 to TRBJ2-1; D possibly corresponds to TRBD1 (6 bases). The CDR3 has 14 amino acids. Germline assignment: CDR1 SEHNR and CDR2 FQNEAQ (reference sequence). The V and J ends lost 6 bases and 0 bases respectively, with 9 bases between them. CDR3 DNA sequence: TGTGCCAGCAGGGTGGACAGCTCCTACAATGAGCAGTTCTTC. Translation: CASRVDSSYNEQFF.

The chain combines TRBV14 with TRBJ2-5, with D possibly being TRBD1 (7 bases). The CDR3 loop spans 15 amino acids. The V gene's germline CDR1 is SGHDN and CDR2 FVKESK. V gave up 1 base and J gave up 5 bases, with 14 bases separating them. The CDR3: CASSQASRGRETQYF. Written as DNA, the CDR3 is TGTGCCAGCAGCCAAGCATCCAGGGGGAGGGAGACCCAGTACTTC.

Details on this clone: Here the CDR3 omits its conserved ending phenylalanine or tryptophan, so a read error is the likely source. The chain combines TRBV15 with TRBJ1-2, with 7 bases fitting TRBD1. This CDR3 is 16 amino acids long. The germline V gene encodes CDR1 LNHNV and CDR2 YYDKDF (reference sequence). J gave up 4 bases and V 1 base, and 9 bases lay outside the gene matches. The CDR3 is CATSRAGQEATYGYTL. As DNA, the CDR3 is TGTGCCACCAGCAGAGCCGGACAGGAGGCTACCTATGGCTACACCCTC.

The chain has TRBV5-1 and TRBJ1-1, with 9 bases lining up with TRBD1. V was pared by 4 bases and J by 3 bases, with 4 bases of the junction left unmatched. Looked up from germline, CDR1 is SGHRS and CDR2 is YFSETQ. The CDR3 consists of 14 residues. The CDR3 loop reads CASSQTGGDTEAFF. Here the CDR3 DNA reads TGCGCCAGCAGCCAGACAGGGGGGGACACTGAAGCTTTCTTT. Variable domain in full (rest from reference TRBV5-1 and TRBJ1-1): KAGVTQTPRYLIKTRGQQVTLSCSPISGHRSVSWYQQTPGQGLQFLFEYFSETQRNKGNFPGRFSGRQFSNSRSEMNVSTLELGDSALYLCASSQTGGDTEAFFGQGTRLTVV.

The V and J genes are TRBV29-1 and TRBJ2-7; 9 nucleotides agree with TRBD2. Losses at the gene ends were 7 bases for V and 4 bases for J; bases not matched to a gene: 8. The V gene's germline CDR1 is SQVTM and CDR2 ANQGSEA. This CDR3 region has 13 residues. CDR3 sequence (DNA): TGCAGCGGATCAAGCGGGGGGCCATACGAGCAGTACTTC. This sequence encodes CSGSSGGPYEQYF.

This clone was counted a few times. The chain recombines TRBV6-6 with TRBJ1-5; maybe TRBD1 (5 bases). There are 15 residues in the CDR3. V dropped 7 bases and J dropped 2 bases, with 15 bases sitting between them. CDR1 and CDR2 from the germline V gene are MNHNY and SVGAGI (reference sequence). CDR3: CASTQAQGGNQPQHF. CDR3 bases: TGTGCCAGCACCCAAGCCCAGGGTGGCAATCAGCCCCAGCATTTT.

The CDR3 reads CASSYERRGYEQYF. CDR3 sequence (DNA): TGTGCCAGCAGTTACGAAAGACGGGGCTACGAGCAGTACTTC. This chain joins TRBV6-5 and TRBJ2-7, with D tentatively TRBD2 (5 bases). V shed 2 bases and J shed 3 bases, with 11 bases lying between them. The germline V gene encodes CDR1 MNHEY and CDR2 SVGAGI. The CDR3 has 14 amino acids.

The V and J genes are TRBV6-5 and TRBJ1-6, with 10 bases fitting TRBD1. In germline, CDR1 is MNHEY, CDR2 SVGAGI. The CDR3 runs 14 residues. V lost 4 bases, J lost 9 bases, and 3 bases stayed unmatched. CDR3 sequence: CASSFRDRGSPLHF. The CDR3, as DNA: TGTGCCAGCAGTTTTAGGGACAGGGGTTCACCCCTCCACTTT.

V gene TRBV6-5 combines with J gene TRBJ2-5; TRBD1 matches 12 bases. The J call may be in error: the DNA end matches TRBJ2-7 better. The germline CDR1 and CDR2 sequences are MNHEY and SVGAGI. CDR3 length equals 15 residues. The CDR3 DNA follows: TGTGCCAGCAGTTCCCCGGGACAGGGGGCGGCCGAGCAGTACTTC. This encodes CASSSPGQGAAEQYF.

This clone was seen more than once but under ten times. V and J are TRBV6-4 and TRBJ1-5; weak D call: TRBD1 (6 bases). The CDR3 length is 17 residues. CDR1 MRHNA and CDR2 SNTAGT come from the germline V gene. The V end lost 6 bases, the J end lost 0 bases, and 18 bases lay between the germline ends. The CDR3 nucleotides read TGTGCCAGCAGCCCCGCCGGGACAAACTATAGCAATCAGCCCCAGCATTTT. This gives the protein CASSPAGTNYSNQPQHF.